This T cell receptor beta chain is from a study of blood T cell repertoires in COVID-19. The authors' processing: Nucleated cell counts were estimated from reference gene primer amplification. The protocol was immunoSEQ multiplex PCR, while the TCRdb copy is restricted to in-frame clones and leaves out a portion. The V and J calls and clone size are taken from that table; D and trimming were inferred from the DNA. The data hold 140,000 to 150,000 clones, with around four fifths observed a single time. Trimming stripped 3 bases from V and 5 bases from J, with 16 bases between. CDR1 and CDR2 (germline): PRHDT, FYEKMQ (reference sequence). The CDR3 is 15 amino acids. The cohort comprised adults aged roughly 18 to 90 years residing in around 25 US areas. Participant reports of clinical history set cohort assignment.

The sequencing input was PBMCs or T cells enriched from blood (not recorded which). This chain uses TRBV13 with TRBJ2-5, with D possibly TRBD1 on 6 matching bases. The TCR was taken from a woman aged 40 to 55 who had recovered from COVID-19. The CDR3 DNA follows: TGTGCCAGCAGCTTGATGGGGCAGGGGTTCGAGACCCAGTACTTC. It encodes CASSLMGQGFETQYF.